The TCR beta chain described here comes from a study of T cell responses to AZD1222 COVID-19 vaccine. Overall study results and limits: Epitopes outside B.1.351 and B.1.1.7 mutated regions reportedly drew nearly half of spike TCRs. Vaccine-related CD4 TCRs covered spike, predominating at 160-218 and 743-854. Donors were largely white British and mainly female; clonal diversity was possibly underestimated. The study found Spike-specific TCR breadth and depth rose after two AZD1222 doses.

The CDR3 loop spans 15 amino acids. The germline V gene has CDR1 MNHEY and CDR2 SVGAGI. V was shortened by 0 bases and J by 1 base, with 7 bases between the two germline ends. Only in-frame clones appear in the TCRdb table, and some are missing; sequencing was by immunoSEQ multiplex PCR. The data hold about 110,000 clones, with roughly 90% observed a single time. This clone showed up just once. The antigen is undetermined. The clonotype was recovered from an adult in good health. The chain is built from TRBV6-5 and TRBJ1-3; D not resolved. The sequenced sample was peripheral blood, obtained on day 0 of AZD1222 vaccination. CDR3 in amino acids: CASSYSPESGNTIYF. The CDR3 nucleotides are TGTGCCAGCAGTTACTCTCCAGAGTCTGGAAACACCATATATTTT.